Listed below are T cell receptor beta chains from one sample, sequenced in a study of blood T cell repertoires in COVID-19. Measured with immunoSEQ multiplex PCR; TCRdb has only the in-frame clones, and not every one. The sample has 200,000 to 250,000 clones; 92% are singletons. Sequencing was done on a sample of peripheral blood. The receptors stem from a man in his 60s with COVID-19, enrolled during active disease. CDR3s include the opening cysteine and the closing phenylalanine or tryptophan. Fields, in order: J gene, V gene, CDR3 protein.

J: TRBJ1-5; V: TRBV27; CDR3: CASSLMPVNQPQHF
J: TRBJ1-2; V: TRBV5-1; CDR3: CASSPSPRAGGHYTF
J: TRBJ2-7; V: TRBV7-2; CDR3: CASSQGDRSYEQYF
J: TRBJ2-7; V: TRBV5-1; CDR3: CASSPPGQNYEQYF
J: TRBJ1-1; V: TRBV5-1; CDR3: CASSFAKPERAFF
J: TRBJ2-1; V: TRBV12-3/TRBV12-4; CDR3: CASLTSGGSVQFF
J: TRBJ2-7; V: TRBV5-1; CDR3: CASSLAGGRVSYEQYF
J: TRBJ2-3; V: TRBV4-1; CDR3: CASSQGRRGHTDTQYF
J: TRBJ1-2; V: TRBV7-9; CDR3: CASSLEASRAHYGYTF
J: TRBJ2-1; V: TRBV7-8; CDR3: CASSVRGARLNEQFF
J: TRBJ2-7; V: TRBV6-5; CDR3: CASSYASGSVYEQYF
J: TRBJ1-5; V: TRBV18; CDR3: CASSPMGGIEQPQHF
J: TRBJ1-2; V: TRBV19; CDR3: CASQPPGGQGGYTF
J: TRBJ2-7; V: TRBV10-3; CDR3: CAISAGESYEQYF
J: TRBJ2-7; V: TRBV9; CDR3: CASSVGGTSGGNREQYF
J: TRBJ1-2; V: TRBV19; CDR3: CASSGRSTGAYGYTF
J: TRBJ2-1; V: TRBV5-4; CDR3: CASSSSVALAGGQVHEQFF